This T cell receptor (beta chain) was sequenced in a study of T cell changes during pregnancy in multiple sclerosis. For this clone: This CDR3 is also generated by other DNA sequences in the sample.

Libraries were prepared by immunoSEQ multiplex PCR; TCRdb keeps only in-frame clonotypes and omits some of them. The sample yields about 46,000 clones, roughly nine tenths seen once. The CDR3 loop spans 15 amino acids. Germline loops: CDR1 LNHNV, CDR2 YYDKDF (reference sequence). The V end was cut by 0 bases, the J end by 6 bases, with 12 bases between. The source is a female donor in good health, enrolled as a control in a pregnancy study. Sequencing was performed on CD4+ T cells from peripheral blood mononuclear cells, taken in the second trimester of pregnancy. This sequence joins TRBV15 and TRBJ1-5; the D gene is possibly TRBD1 (5 bases). CDR3 in amino acids: CATSRDPGGGQPQHF. CDR3 bases: TGTGCCACCAGCAGAGATCCGGGGGGGGGTCAGCCCCAGCATTTT.